Shown below are 19 T cell receptor beta chains from a single sample sequenced in a study of T cell repertoires in cytomegalovirus infection. TCRdb analysed the reads with MiXCR anew, one entry per CDR3 protein. There are some 440,000 distinct CDR3 sequences in the sample; 30% to 40% occur only once, and approximately 13% lies in the top ten. The sequenced sample was PBMCs. The receptor source for this set is a human donor in good health (CMV status not recorded). Some clones in this sample may be carry-over from other donors' samples.

The chain combines TRBV20-1 with TRBJ2-7; D unclear. There are 15 residues in the CDR3. The germline V gene encodes CDR1 DFQATT and CDR2 SNEGSKA (reference sequence). V lost 6 bases and J 3 bases, leaving 21 bases between the germline ends. In DNA, the CDR3 is TGCAGTGCCACCGTCCCCGGGCACTTAATCTACGAGCAGTACTTC. Protein product: CSATVPGHLIYEQYF.

This chain connects TRBV4-2 to TRBJ1-5, with D hard to call. Between the trimmed V and J ends, which lost 4 bases and 0 bases, there was a span of 16 bases. The V gene's germline CDR1 is LGHNA and CDR2 YNFKEQ. The CDR3 runs 17 residues. Written as DNA, the CDR3 is TGTGCCAGCAGCCCAGAGCTATGGGCCGATAGCAATCAGCCCCAGCATTTT. Translation: CASSPELWADSNQPQHF.

On this clonotype itself: A read error may be the cause here, since a much bigger clone is one base away. This CDR3 is missing its conserved last phenylalanine or tryptophan, likely due to a read error. V usage is TRBV7-2 and J usage is TRBJ2-7, with D perhaps given as TRBD1 or TRBD2 (5 bases each). V gave up 5 bases and J gave up 0 bases, with 14 bases separating them. The CDR3 extends over 15 amino acids. Looked up from germline, CDR1 is SGHTA and CDR2 is FQGNSA. Here the CDR3 DNA reads TGTGCCAGCAGCCTCAGGGACGGTAGCTCCTACGAGCAGTACTTA. Its translation is CASSLRDGSSYEQYL.

This clonotype was seen at least ten times. Its ends do not fully match the called genes, so a read error is possible. This chain uses TRBV5-1 with TRBJ2-7; D tentatively fits TRBD1 or TRBD2 (5 bases each). In germline, CDR1 is SGHRS, CDR2 YFSETQ. The CDR3 consists of 14 residues. This CDR3 reads CASSLVAGSYEQYF. As DNA, the CDR3 is TGTGCCAGCAGCTTAGTGGCAGGGAGCTACGAGCAGTACTTC.

This clonotype was counted only a few times. The chain recombines TRBV12-3 or TRBV12-4 with TRBJ2-1, with 7 bases aligning to TRBD2. V lost 6 bases and J lost 8; bases outside the gene matches: 10. This CDR3 comprises 14 residues. In DNA form, the CDR3 reads TGTGCCAGCAGGCAACTGGGGGGGGGGGATGAGCAGTTCTTC. Protein product: CASRQLGGGDEQFF.

In its sample, this clonotype was seen a few times. This chain uses TRBV7-3 with TRBJ2-4; maybe TRBD2 (5 bases). Between the trimmed V and J ends, which lost 5 bases and 8 bases, there was a span of 16 bases. The V gene's germline CDR1 is SGHTA and CDR2 FQGTGA. There are 14 residues in the CDR3. CDR3: CASSPSGFGDIQYF. DNA for the CDR3: TGTGCCAGCAGCCCGTCGGGGTTTGGAGACATTCAGTACTTC. Complete variable domain (other parts from reference TRBV7-3 and TRBJ2-4): GAGVSQTPSNKVTEKGKYVELRCDPISGHTALYWYRQSLGQGPEFLIYFQGTGAADDSGLPNDRFFAVRPEGSVSTLKIQRTERGDSAVYLCASSPSGFGDIQYFGAGTRLSVL.

The chain carries TRBV27 and TRBJ2-1; 12 positions agree with TRBD2. V dropped 3 bases and J dropped 4; count of bases not matched to a gene: 4. The CDR3 extends over 16 amino acids. Germline CDR1 and CDR2: MNHEY and SMNVEV (reference sequence). CDR3 region: CASSLDLAGGYNEQFF. The CDR3, as DNA: TGTGCCAGCAGTTTGGATCTAGCGGGGGGGTACAATGAGCAGTTCTTC.

The rearrangement links TRBV20-1 to TRBJ1-1; 11 bases are shared with TRBD1. The V gene end was trimmed by 1 base and the J gene end by 2 bases; junction bases not matched to a gene: 6. The CDR3 is 16 amino acids. Per the germline V gene, CDR1 is DFQATT and CDR2 is SNEGSKA (reference sequence). This CDR3 reads CSARGPRTGGNTEAFF. The CDR3 DNA reads TGCAGTGCTAGAGGCCCCCGGACAGGGGGCAACACTGAAGCTTTCTTT.

This clonotype was detected only a few times. V gene TRBV18 combines with J gene TRBJ2-3; TRBD1 or TRBD2 may be the D gene (5 bases each). Trimming took 3 bases from V and 5 from J, leaving 18 bases between them. The germline V gene has CDR1 KGHSH and CDR2 LQKENI. The CDR3 is 16 residues long. The CDR3 loop is CASSPRRTDSRDTQYF. As DNA, the CDR3 is TGTGCCAGCTCACCCCGAAGGACTGACAGTCGAGATACGCAGTATTTT.

The CDR3 loop reads CASSFGVTYEQYF. The CDR3 coding sequence is TGCGCCAGCAGCTTCGGGGTTACCTACGAGCAGTACTTC. The gene calls are TRBV5-1 and TRBJ2-7, with a possible D match to TRBD2 (5 bases). V was trimmed by 2 bases and J by 2 bases, leaving 8 bases between them. Germline-derived CDR1 and CDR2 are SGHRS and YFSETQ. The CDR3 covers 13 residues.

The table lists this clonotype with many counts. The chain carries TRBV15 and TRBJ1-2; TRBD1 might be the D (5 bases). The ends were cut back, 1 base at V and 5 bases at J, with 14 bases in the middle. Germline loops: CDR1 LNHNV, CDR2 YYDKDF (reference sequence). The length of the CDR3 is 15 residues. The CDR3 protein is CATSRVREGAYGYTF. The CDR3 DNA follows: TGTGCCACCAGCAGAGTAAGGGAAGGGGCTTATGGCTACACCTTC.

Here the CDR3 reads CASTPEVPQGPRYF. The CDR3 bases are TGCGCCAGCACCCCGGAGGTCCCACAGGGCCCGAGGTACTTC. The V call is TRBV5-1, the J call TRBJ2-5; TRBD1 is a possible D gene (6 bases). Per germline, CDR1 SGHRS and CDR2 YFSETQ. Trimming removed 6 bases at V and 13 bases at J, with 25 bases between. The CDR3 is made up of 14 amino acids.

This clonotype was picked up one time. The chain combines TRBV11-2 with TRBJ2-1, with no clear D. The germline V gene encodes CDR1 SGHAT and CDR2 FQNNGV. V lost 1 base to trimming and J lost 0 bases, with 10 bases between them. This CDR3 contains 16 residues. CDR3 DNA sequence: TGTGCCAGCAGCTTAGCACAACCGCGCTCCTACAATGAGCAGTTCTTC. This translates into CASSLAQPRSYNEQFF.

This clonotype was counted only a few times. This is likely a read error, given that the CDR3 carries no conserved phenylalanine or tryptophan at its end. The chain carries TRBV4-1 and TRBJ1-1, with a weak D call TRBD1 (5 bases). CDR3 size: 16 residues. V was cut by 1 base and J by 3 bases, with 15 bases left in between. The V gene's germline CDR1 is MGHRA and CDR2 YSYEKL. CDR3 protein: CASSQVSPGGDTEAFL. As DNA, the CDR3 is TGCGCCAGCAGCCAAGTTTCCCCGGGGGGGGACACTGAAGCTTTCCTT.

This clonotype was counted between two and nine times. The J gene is TRBJ1-2, the V gene TRBV6-2 or TRBV6-3; TRBD1 is a possible D gene (5 bases). V was trimmed by 10 bases and J by 2 bases, leaving 23 bases between them. The V gene's germline CDR1 is MNHEY and CDR2 SVGEGT. CDR3 length: 16 residues. The CDR3 region is CATRSTGTSDNYGYTF. The CDR3 DNA is TGTGCCACCCGTTCTACCGGGACGTCGGACAACTATGGCTACACCTTC.

This chain uses TRBV5-6 with TRBJ2-1; either TRBD1 or TRBD2 may supply D (5 bases each). Looked up from germline, CDR1 is SGHDT and CDR2 is YYEEEE. The CDR3 extends over 13 amino acids. V lost 4 bases and J lost 9, with 14 bases in between. CDR3 loop: CASSSRGVSEQFF. CDR3 sequence (DNA): TGTGCCAGCAGCAGCAGAGGGGTGAGTGAGCAGTTCTTC.

The chain carries TRBV5-1 and TRBJ2-5; TRBD1 aligns across 10 bases. CDR3 length equals 16 residues. CDR1 and CDR2 (germline): SGHRS, YFSETQ. The J segment lost 5 bases and the V segment lost 4 bases, leaving 11 bases of the junction unmatched. The CDR3 region has the DNA TGCGCCAGCAGCACCCGGGACAGGGGAAATAGCGAGACCCAGTACTTC. Encoded protein: CASSTRDRGNSETQYF. The complete variable domain, with remaining parts taken from reference TRBV5-1 and TRBJ2-5, reads KAGVTQTPRYLIKTRGQQVTLSCSPISGHRSVSWYQQTPGQGLQFLFEYFSETQRNKGNFPGRFSGRQFSNSRSEMNVSTLELGDSALYLCASSTRDRGNSETQYFGPGTRLLVL.

The V gene is TRBV6-6, the J gene TRBJ2-5, with TRBD1 matching over 7 bases. The V and J ends lost 2 bases and 1 base, in that order; junction bases with no gene match: 4. This CDR3 has 15 amino acids. The germline CDR1 and CDR2 sequences are MNHNY and SVGAGI (reference sequence). CDR3 sequence: CASSYRDSIQETQYF. The CDR3 bases are TGTGCCAGCAGTTACCGGGACAGCATCCAAGAGACCCAGTACTTC.

About this clonotype: Since the CDR3 does not end with the conserved phenylalanine or tryptophan, this likely comes from a read error. The chain couples TRBV6-2 or TRBV6-3 to TRBJ2-1; 7 positions match TRBD1. Germline assignment: CDR1 MNHEY and CDR2 SVGEGT. Trimming removed 2 bases from V and 6 bases from J; junction bases left unmatched: 1. This CDR3 has 13 residues. Written as DNA, the CDR3 is TGTGCCAGCAGTTACCCAGGGGGCAATGAGCAGTTCTTA. Protein sequence: CASSYPGGNEQFL.